These T cell receptor beta chains were read from a single sample in a study of shared clonotypes between healthy human individuals. Sequencing used immunoSEQ multiplex PCR; TCRdb keeps in-frame clones, though not all of them. Of 2 million to 2.5 million clones listed, 85% to 95% are singletons. Sample: naive CD4+ T cells from PBMCs. These receptors all stem from a man younger than 35 in good health. Some clones in this sample may be carry-over from other donors' samples. Both conserved end residues are part of each CDR3. The D gene is left open where the match is weak. The size entry is marked missing in some rows and otherwise reads once, few, many or a size class.

d_gene: TRBD1
v_gene: TRBV27
abundance: NA
j_gene: TRBJ1-2
CDR3nt: TGTGCCAGCAGTTTAGCCGGGACAGGGAATGGCTACACCTTC
CDR3aa: CASSLAGTGNGYTF

d_gene: TRBD1
v_gene: TRBV18
abundance: NA
j_gene: TRBJ1-4
CDR3nt: TGTGCCAGCTCACCTCAGGGGGGGCAGAGTGAAAAACTGTTTTTT
CDR3aa: CASSPQGGQSEKLFF

d_gene: NA
v_gene: TRBV5-6
abundance: NA
j_gene: TRBJ2-5
CDR3nt: TGTGCCAGCAGCTTGGGCATCCATAAGACCCAGTACTTC
CDR3aa: CASSLGIHKTQYF

d_gene: NA
v_gene: TRBV6-6
abundance: NA
j_gene: TRBJ1-2
CDR3nt: TGTGCCATCGATGGGGGTAGTAATGGCTACACCTTC
CDR3aa: CAIDGGSNGYTF

d_gene: TRBD2
v_gene: TRBV5-1
abundance: NA
j_gene: TRBJ2-2
CDR3nt: TGCGCCAGCAGCTGGTCTAGCGGGGTCACCGGGGAGCTGTTTTTT
CDR3aa: CASSWSSGVTGELFF

d_gene: NA
v_gene: TRBV4-3
abundance: NA
j_gene: TRBJ2-3
CDR3nt: TGCGCCAGCAGCCGAGCCTTCAGGGGTAGCACAGATACGCAGTATTTT
CDR3aa: CASSRAFRGSTDTQYF

d_gene: NA
v_gene: TRBV5-1
abundance: NA
j_gene: TRBJ1-1
CDR3nt: TGCGCCAGCAGCCCGGCCCCCCCGAACACTGAAGCTTTCTTT
CDR3aa: CASSPAPPNTEAFF

d_gene: NA
v_gene: TRBV2
abundance: NA
j_gene: TRBJ2-2
CDR3nt: TGTGCCAGCGGGGGATGGACCGAAACCGGGGAGCTGTTTTTT
CDR3aa: CASGGWTETGELFF

d_gene: TRBD2
v_gene: TRBV30
abundance: NA
j_gene: TRBJ2-7
CDR3nt: TGTGCCTGGAGTGTTCTGGGACTAGCTTACTACGAGCAGTACTTC
CDR3aa: CAWSVLGLAYYEQYF

d_gene: NA
v_gene: TRBV7-9
abundance: NA
j_gene: TRBJ2-5
CDR3nt: TGTGCCAGCAGCTTAGTAAGCGGCGCGGAGACCCAGTACTTC
CDR3aa: CASSLVSGAETQYF

d_gene: NA
v_gene: TRBV28
abundance: NA
j_gene: TRBJ1-2
CDR3nt: TGTGCCAGCAGTCAAGGAAGGATCGGGGACTATGGCTACACCTTC
CDR3aa: CASSQGRIGDYGYTF

d_gene: TRBD1
v_gene: TRBV20-1
abundance: NA
j_gene: TRBJ1-1
CDR3nt: TGCTATGGGACAGGGGGCACTGAAGCTTTCTTT
CDR3aa: CYGTGGTEAFF

d_gene: NA
v_gene: TRBV20-1
abundance: NA
j_gene: TRBJ2-1
CDR3nt: TGCAGTGCTGGGCTAGCCAATGAGCAGTTCTTC
CDR3aa: CSAGLANEQFF

d_gene: NA
v_gene: TRBV5-1
abundance: NA
j_gene: TRBJ2-2
CDR3nt: TGCGCCAGCAGCTTTTGGGAGCCCACCGGGGAGCTGTTTTTT
CDR3aa: CASSFWEPTGELFF

d_gene: TRBD2
v_gene: TRBV6-5
abundance: NA
j_gene: TRBJ2-1
CDR3nt: TGTGCCAGCAGTTACGGACTAGCGGGAGGGCGCGAGCAGTTCTTC
CDR3aa: CASSYGLAGGREQFF

d_gene: TRBD1
v_gene: TRBV7-9
abundance: few
j_gene: TRBJ1-3
CDR3nt: TGTGCCAGCAGCCTACAGGGGCGCGGAAACACCATATATTTT
CDR3aa: CASSLQGRGNTIYF

d_gene: TRBD1
v_gene: TRBV6-1
abundance: NA
j_gene: TRBJ1-4
CDR3nt: TGTGCCAGCAGTACCGGGGGGACAGGGGAGGAAAAACTGTTTTTT
CDR3aa: CASSTGGTGEEKLFF

d_gene: TRBD1
v_gene: TRBV5-4
abundance: NA
j_gene: TRBJ2-1
CDR3nt: TGTGCCAGCAGCGCCCGGGACAGGGGGTACAATGAGCAGTTCTTC
CDR3aa: CASSARDRGYNEQFF

d_gene: TRBD1
v_gene: TRBV7-9
abundance: NA
j_gene: TRBJ1-4
CDR3nt: TGTGCCAGCAACCCGGGACAGGGTCTTTATTCGGATGAAAAACTGTTTTTT
CDR3aa: CASNPGQGLYSDEKLFF

d_gene: TRBD2
v_gene: TRBV6-5
abundance: NA
j_gene: TRBJ2-1
CDR3nt: TGTGCCAGCAGTTACATGGGACTAGCGGCCGGGAATGAGCAGTTCTTC
CDR3aa: CASSYMGLAAGNEQFF

d_gene: NA
v_gene: TRBV6-1
abundance: NA
j_gene: TRBJ2-6
CDR3nt: TGTGCCAGCAGTGAAGGTTTCGGCGGCTCTGGGGCCAACGTCCTGACTTTC
CDR3aa: CASSEGFGGSGANVLTF

d_gene: TRBD1
v_gene: TRBV28
abundance: NA
j_gene: TRBJ2-3
CDR3nt: TGTGCCAGCAGTTCTCCGGGACAGGGGGCAGATACGCAGTATTTT
CDR3aa: CASSSPGQGADTQYF

d_gene: NA
v_gene: TRBV12-2
abundance: NA
j_gene: TRBJ2-2
CDR3nt: TGTGCAAGTCGACCGCCAGATACCGGGGAGCTGTTTTTT
CDR3aa: CASRPPDTGELFF

d_gene: TRBD1
v_gene: TRBV7-9
abundance: NA
j_gene: TRBJ2-5
CDR3nt: TGTGCCAGCAGCTTAGGACAGGGAAGCGAGACCCAGTACTTC
CDR3aa: CASSLGQGSETQYF

d_gene: NA
v_gene: TRBV11-2
abundance: NA
j_gene: TRBJ2-3
CDR3nt: TGTGCCAGCAGCTTGGAGGGACTTCCCACAGATACGCAGTATTTT
CDR3aa: CASSLEGLPTDTQYF

d_gene: TRBD1
v_gene: TRBV19
abundance: NA
j_gene: TRBJ2-2
CDR3nt: TGTGCCAGTAGTAACAGGGGGCGCGCCGGGGAGCTGTTTTTT
CDR3aa: CASSNRGRAGELFF

d_gene: TRBD1
v_gene: TRBV19
abundance: NA
j_gene: TRBJ2-1
CDR3nt: TGTGCCAGTACCCGGGGACAGCCTCAAAGCTCCTACAATGAGCAGTTCTTC
CDR3aa: CASTRGQPQSSYNEQFF

d_gene: TRBD1
v_gene: TRBV5-1
abundance: NA
j_gene: TRBJ2-1
CDR3nt: TGCGCCAGCAGCAGGAACCCACAACAGGGGGCATATGAGCAGTTCTTC
CDR3aa: CASSRNPQQGAYEQFF

d_gene: TRBD1
v_gene: TRBV5-1
abundance: NA
j_gene: TRBJ1-2
CDR3nt: TGCGCCAGCAGCTTCGACAGGGGCGTTGGTGACTATGGCTACACCTTC
CDR3aa: CASSFDRGVGDYGYTF

d_gene: NA
v_gene: TRBV7-9
abundance: NA
j_gene: TRBJ1-6
CDR3nt: TGTGCCAGCAGCCTAACAAATTCACCCCTCCACTTT
CDR3aa: CASSLTNSPLHF

d_gene: NA
v_gene: TRBV19
abundance: NA
j_gene: TRBJ1-5
CDR3nt: TGTGCCAGTAGTATGGAAAGCAATCAGCCCCAGCATTTT
CDR3aa: CASSMESNQPQHF

d_gene: NA
v_gene: TRBV14
abundance: NA
j_gene: TRBJ2-7
CDR3nt: TGTGCCAGCAGCAGACTGGAGACACCGATTTACGAGCAGTACTTC
CDR3aa: CASSRLETPIYEQYF

d_gene: TRBD2
v_gene: TRBV11-2
abundance: NA
j_gene: TRBJ2-7
CDR3nt: TGTGCCAGCAGCCCGGGACTAGCGGATTCCTACGAGCAGTACTTC
CDR3aa: CASSPGLADSYEQYF

d_gene: TRBD1
v_gene: TRBV5-6
abundance: NA
j_gene: TRBJ1-5
CDR3nt: TGTGCCAGCAGCTTGGGACCAGGACAGGGGCTCTATCAGCCCCAGCATTTT
CDR3aa: CASSLGPGQGLYQPQHF

d_gene: NA
v_gene: TRBV28
abundance: once
j_gene: TRBJ2-3
CDR3nt: TGTGCCAGCAGTTTATGGAGTGAGGCCGGAGATACGCAGTATTTT
CDR3aa: CASSLWSEAGDTQYF

d_gene: NA
v_gene: TRBV11-2
abundance: NA
j_gene: TRBJ2-1
CDR3nt: TGTGCCAGCAGCTCACAAACGACAGATTACAATGAGCAGTTCTTC
CDR3aa: CASSSQTTDYNEQFF

d_gene: TRBD2
v_gene: TRBV6-5
abundance: NA
j_gene: TRBJ2-3
CDR3nt: TGTGCCAGCAGTTCCCGACTAGCAGGACACACAGATACGCAGTATTTT
CDR3aa: CASSSRLAGHTDTQYF

d_gene: TRBD2
v_gene: TRBV29-1
abundance: NA
j_gene: TRBJ2-3
CDR3nt: TGCAGCGCCTCCGGGACTAGCGGCACAGATACGCAGTATTTT
CDR3aa: CSASGTSGTDTQYF

d_gene: NA
v_gene: TRBV5-6
abundance: NA
j_gene: TRBJ2-5
CDR3nt: TGTGCCAGCAGCTCCGGGACCCTGGAGACCCAGTACTTC
CDR3aa: CASSSGTLETQYF

d_gene: NA
v_gene: TRBV7-9
abundance: NA
j_gene: TRBJ1-2
CDR3nt: TGTGCCAGCAGCTTAGGGTCCTTAGGAGTACAGGGCGTAGGACTCGGCTACACCTTC
CDR3aa: CASSLGSLGVQGVGLGYTF

d_gene: NA
v_gene: TRBV7-3
abundance: NA
j_gene: TRBJ2-2
CDR3nt: TGTGCCAGCAGCTTAAGTATTGGCAGGAGTAACACCGGGGAGCTGTTTTTT
CDR3aa: CASSLSIGRSNTGELFF

d_gene: TRBD2
v_gene: TRBV7-3
abundance: NA
j_gene: TRBJ2-2
CDR3nt: TGTGCCAGCAGCTTCGGGACTAGCGGGAATACCGGGGAGCTGTTTTTT
CDR3aa: CASSFGTSGNTGELFF

d_gene: NA
v_gene: TRBV10-3
abundance: NA
j_gene: TRBJ1-3
CDR3nt: TGTGCCATCAGTGAGTCGAATGGGGGGTCTGGAAACACCATATATTTT
CDR3aa: CAISESNGGSGNTIYF

d_gene: TRBD2
v_gene: TRBV7-8
abundance: NA
j_gene: TRBJ2-3
CDR3nt: TGTGCCAGCAGCTTAGCGCGGCGGGGGATCACAGATACGCAGTATTTT
CDR3aa: CASSLARRGITDTQYF

d_gene: NA
v_gene: TRBV28
abundance: NA
j_gene: TRBJ1-5
CDR3nt: TGTGCCAGCAGCACCTCTAATCAGCCCCAGCATTTT
CDR3aa: CASSTSNQPQHF

d_gene: TRBD1
v_gene: TRBV6-5
abundance: NA
j_gene: TRBJ2-3
CDR3nt: TGTGCCAGCAGTTACAGGGGGCCTAGCACAGATACGCAGTATTTT
CDR3aa: CASSYRGPSTDTQYF